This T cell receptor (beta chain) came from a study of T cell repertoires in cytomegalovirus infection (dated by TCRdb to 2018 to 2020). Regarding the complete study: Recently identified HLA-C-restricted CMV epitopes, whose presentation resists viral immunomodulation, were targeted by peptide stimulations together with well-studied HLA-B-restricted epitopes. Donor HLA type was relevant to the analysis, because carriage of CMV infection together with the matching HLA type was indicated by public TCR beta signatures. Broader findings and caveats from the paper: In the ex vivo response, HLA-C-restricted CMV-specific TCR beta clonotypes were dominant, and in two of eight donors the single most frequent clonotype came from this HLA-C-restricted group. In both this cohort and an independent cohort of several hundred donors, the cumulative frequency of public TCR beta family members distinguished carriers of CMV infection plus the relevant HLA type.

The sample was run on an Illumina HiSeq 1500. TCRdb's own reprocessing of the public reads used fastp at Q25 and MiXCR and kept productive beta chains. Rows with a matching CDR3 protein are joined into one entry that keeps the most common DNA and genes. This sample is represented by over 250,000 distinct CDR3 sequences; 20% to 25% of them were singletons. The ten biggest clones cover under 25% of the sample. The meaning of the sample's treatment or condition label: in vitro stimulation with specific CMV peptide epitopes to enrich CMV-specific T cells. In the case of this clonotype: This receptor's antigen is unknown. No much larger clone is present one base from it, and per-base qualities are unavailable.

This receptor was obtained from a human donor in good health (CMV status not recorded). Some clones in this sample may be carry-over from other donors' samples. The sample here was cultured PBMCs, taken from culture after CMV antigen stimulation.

The CDR3 protein is CASSWGTSGVPGSDTQYF. In nucleotides, the sequence is TGTGCCAGCAGCTGGGGGACTAGCGGGGTGCCCGGCTCAGATACGCAGTATTTT. The chain is made from TRBV7-8 and TRBJ2-3; 13 middle bases align to TRBD2. Relative to germline, V is missing 4 bases and J is missing 4 bases, with 11 bases of the junction outside any gene match. The CDR3 goes from the cysteine to the phenylalanine over 18 residues. The CDR3 DNA has 54 bases and is translated from base 1. CDR1 is given as SGHVS and CDR2 as FQNEAQ, both from the germline V gene.